The sequence of this T cell receptor (beta chain) was determined in a study of shared clonotypes between healthy human individuals. Nashville, Tennessee was home to all donors, each a Caucasian adult. Negatively enriched CD4+ T cells were divided by CD45RA into naive and memory. Trimming left V 6 bases short and J 2 bases short, with 19 bases between. Germline loops: CDR1 LNHDA, CDR2 SQIVND (reference sequence). The CDR3 is 16 residues long. Method: immunoSEQ multiplex PCR; TCRdb's copy keeps in-frame clones and lacks some. The sample has 1,400,000 or so clones; around 98.5% are singletons. The receptor comes from a young man in good health. Sequencing was carried out using naive CD4+ T cells sorted from blood. Subset described: CD45RA+ positively selected. The chain joins TRBV19 to TRBJ1-1, with a tentative D call TRBD1 (6 bases). CDR3 DNA: TGTGCCAGTAGACTTGGGCAGGGGAATGCTAACACTGAAGCTTTCTTT. Residues: CASRLGQGNANTEAFF.